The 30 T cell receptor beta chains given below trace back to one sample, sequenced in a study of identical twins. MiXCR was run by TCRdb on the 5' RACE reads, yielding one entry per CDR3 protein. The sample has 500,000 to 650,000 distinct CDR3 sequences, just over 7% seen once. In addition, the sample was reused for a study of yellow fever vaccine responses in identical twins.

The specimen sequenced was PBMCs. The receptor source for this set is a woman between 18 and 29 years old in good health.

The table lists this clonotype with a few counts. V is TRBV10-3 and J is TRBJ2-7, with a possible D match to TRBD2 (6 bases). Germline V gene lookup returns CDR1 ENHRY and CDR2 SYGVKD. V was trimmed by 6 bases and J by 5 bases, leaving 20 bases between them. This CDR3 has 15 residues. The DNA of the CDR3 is TGTGCCATCAGGGCCGCGGGGCGCTTAGTGAACGAGCAGTACGTC. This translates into CAIRAAGRLVNEQYV.

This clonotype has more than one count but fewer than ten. DNA of the CDR3: TGTGCCAGCAGTTGGGACTTTAATTCACCCCTCCACTTT. Its protein product is CASSWDFNSPLHF. This rearrangement joins TRBV12-3 or TRBV12-4 to TRBJ1-6; TRBD1 is a possible D gene (5 bases). Trimming stripped 4 bases from V and 6 bases from J, with 7 bases between. The CDR3 extends over 13 amino acids.

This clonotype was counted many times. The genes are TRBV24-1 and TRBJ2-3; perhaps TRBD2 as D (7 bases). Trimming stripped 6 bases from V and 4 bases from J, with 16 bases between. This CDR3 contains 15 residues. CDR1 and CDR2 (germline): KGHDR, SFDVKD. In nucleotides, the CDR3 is TGTGCCACCAGTCTTGAGCGGGACATCTCAGATACGCAGTATTTT. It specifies CATSLERDISDTQYF.

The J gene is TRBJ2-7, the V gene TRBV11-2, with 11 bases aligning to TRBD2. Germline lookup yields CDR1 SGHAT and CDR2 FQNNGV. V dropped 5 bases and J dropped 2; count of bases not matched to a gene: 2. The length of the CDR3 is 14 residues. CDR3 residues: CASSPGLAAYEQYV. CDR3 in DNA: TGTGCCAGCAGCCCGGGACTAGCGGCCTACGAGCAGTACGTC.

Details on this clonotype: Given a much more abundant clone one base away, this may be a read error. CDR3 region: CASSLGITGELFF. Written as DNA, the CDR3 is TGTGCCAGCAGCTTGGGTATCACCGGGGAGCTGTTTTTT. V gene TRBV7-8 combines with J gene TRBJ2-2; D is unclear. CDR1 and CDR2 (germline): SGHVS, FQNEAQ. This CDR3 comprises 13 residues. V lost 3 bases and J 4 bases, leaving 6 bases between the germline ends.

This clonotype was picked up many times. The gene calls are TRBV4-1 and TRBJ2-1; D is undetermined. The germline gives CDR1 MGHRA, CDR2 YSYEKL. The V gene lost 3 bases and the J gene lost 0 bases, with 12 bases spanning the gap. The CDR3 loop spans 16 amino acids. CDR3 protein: CASSHPSDSSYNEQFF. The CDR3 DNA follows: TGCGCCAGCAGCCACCCAAGCGACTCCTCCTACAATGAGCAGTTCTTC.

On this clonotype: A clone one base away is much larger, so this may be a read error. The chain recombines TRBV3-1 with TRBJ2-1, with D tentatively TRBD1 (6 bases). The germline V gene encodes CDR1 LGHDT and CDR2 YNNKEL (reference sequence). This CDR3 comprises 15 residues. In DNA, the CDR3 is TGTGCCAGCACCCAAGAAAGTGCAGGGGATCGTGAGCAGTTCTTC. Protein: CASTQESAGDREQFF.

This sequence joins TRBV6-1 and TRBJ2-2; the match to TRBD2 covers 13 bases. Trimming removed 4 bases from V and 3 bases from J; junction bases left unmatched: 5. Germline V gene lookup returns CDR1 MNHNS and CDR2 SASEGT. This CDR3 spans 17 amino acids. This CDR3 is CASSGTSGRTYTGELFF. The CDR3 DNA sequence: TGTGCCAGCAGTGGGACTAGCGGGAGAACGTACACCGGGGAGCTGTTTTTT.

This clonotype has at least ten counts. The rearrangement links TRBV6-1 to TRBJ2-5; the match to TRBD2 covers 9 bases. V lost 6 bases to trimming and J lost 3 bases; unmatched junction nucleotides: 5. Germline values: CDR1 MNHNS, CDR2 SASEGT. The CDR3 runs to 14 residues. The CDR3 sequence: CASSPASGEETQYF. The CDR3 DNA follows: TGTGCCAGCAGCCCCGCTAGCGGGGAAGAGACCCAGTACTTC.

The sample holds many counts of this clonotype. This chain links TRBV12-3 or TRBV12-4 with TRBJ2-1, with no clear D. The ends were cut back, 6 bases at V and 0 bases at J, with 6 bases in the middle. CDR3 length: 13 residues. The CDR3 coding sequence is TGTGCCAGCAGGGCTGACTCCTACAATGAGCAGTTCTTC. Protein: CASRADSYNEQFF.

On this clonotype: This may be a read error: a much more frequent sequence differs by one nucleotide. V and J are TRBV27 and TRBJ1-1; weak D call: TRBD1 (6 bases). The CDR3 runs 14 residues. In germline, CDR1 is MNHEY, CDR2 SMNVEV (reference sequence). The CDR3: CTSSLIRGVTEAFF. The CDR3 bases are TGTACCAGCAGTTTAATTAGGGGGGTCACTGAAGCTTTCTTT.

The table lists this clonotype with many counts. The CDR3 reads CSVEDRVSGNYGYTF. The CDR3 nucleotides are TGCAGCGTTGAGGACAGGGTTTCAGGGAACTATGGCTACACCTTC. This chain connects TRBV29-1 to TRBJ1-2; 8 bases align to TRBD1. Losses at the gene ends were 3 bases for V and 2 bases for J; bases not matched to a gene: 8. CDR3 length: 15 amino acids. CDR1 SQVTM and CDR2 ANQGSEA come from the germline V gene.

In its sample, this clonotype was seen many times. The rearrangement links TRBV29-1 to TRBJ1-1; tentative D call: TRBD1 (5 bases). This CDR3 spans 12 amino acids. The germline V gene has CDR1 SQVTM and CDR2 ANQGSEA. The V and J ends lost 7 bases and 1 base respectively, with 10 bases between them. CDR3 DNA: TGCAGCGCAGGGACGGGGAACACTGAAGCTTTCTTT. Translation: CSAGTGNTEAFF.

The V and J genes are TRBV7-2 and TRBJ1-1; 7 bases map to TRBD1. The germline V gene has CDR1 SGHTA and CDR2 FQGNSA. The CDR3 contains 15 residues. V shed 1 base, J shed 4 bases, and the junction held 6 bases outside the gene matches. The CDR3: CASSLDYRQGTEAFF. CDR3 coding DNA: TGTGCCAGCAGCTTAGATTATCGACAGGGCACTGAAGCTTTCTTT.

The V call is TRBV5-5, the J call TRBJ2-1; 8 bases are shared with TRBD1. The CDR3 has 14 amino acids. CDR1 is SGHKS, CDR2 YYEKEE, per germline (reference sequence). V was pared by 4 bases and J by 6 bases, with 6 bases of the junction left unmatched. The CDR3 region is CASSHDRGINEQFF. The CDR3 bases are TGTGCCAGCAGCCACGACAGGGGAATCAATGAGCAGTTCTTC.

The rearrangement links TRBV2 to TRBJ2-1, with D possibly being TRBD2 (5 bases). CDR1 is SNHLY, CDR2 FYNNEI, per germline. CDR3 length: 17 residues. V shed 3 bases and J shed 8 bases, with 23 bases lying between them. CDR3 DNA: TGTGCCAGCAGTGATACCCTCGGAGGAGAGGGCTTCTATGAGCAGTTCTTC. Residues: CASSDTLGGEGFYEQFF. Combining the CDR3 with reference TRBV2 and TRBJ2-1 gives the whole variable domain EPEVTQTPSHQVTQMGQEVILRCVPISNHLYFYWYRQILGQKVEFLVSFYNNEISEKSEIFDDQFSVERPDGSNFTLKIRSTKLEDSAMYFCASSDTLGGEGFYEQFFGPGTRLTVL.

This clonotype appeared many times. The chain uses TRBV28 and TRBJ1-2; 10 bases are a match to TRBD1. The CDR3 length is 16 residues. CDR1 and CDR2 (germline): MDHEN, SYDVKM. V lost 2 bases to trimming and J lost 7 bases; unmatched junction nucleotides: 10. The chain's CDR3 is CASSLLGATGGFGYTF. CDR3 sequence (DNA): TGTGCCAGCAGTTTACTAGGGGCGACAGGGGGCTTTGGCTACACCTTC.

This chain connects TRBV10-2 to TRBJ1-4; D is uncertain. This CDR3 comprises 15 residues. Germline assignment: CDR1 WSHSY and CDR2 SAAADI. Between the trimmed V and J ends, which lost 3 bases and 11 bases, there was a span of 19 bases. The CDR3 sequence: CASSDPRRREDKLFF. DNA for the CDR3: TGCGCCAGCAGTGACCCCCGACGGCGAGAGGATAAACTGTTTTTT.

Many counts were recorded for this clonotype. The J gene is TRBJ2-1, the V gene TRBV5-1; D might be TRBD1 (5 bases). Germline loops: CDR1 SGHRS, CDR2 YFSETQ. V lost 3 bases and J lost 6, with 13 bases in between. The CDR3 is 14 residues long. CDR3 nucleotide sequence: TGCGCCAGCAGCTCCGGACACACACCCAATGAGCAGTTCTTC. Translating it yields CASSSGHTPNEQFF.

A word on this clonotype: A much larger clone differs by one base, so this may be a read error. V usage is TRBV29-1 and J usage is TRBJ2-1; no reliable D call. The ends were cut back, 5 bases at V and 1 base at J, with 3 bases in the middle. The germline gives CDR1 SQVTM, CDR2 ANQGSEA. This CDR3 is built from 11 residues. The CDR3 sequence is CSVLSYNEQFF. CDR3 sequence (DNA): TGCAGCGTTTTATCCTACAATGAGCAGTTCTTC.

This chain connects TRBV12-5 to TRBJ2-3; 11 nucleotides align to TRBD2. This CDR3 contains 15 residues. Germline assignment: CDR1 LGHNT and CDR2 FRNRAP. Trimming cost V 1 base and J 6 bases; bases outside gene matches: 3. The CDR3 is CASGLGLAGTDTQYF. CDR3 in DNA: TGTGCTAGTGGTTTGGGACTAGCGGGAACGGATACGCAGTATTTT.

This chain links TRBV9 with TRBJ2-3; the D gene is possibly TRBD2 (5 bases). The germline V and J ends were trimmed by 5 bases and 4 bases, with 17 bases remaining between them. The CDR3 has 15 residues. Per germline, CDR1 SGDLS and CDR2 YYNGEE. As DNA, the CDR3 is TGTGCCAGCAGTGTCGGAGGCCAAGTCGCAGATACGCAGTATTTT. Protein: CASSVGGQVADTQYF. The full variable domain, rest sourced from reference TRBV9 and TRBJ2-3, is DSGVTQTPKHLITATGQRVTLRCSPRSGDLSVYWYQQSLDQGLQFLIQYYNGEERAKGNILERFSAQQFPDLHSELNLSSLELGDSALYFCASSVGGQVADTQYFGPGTRLTVL.

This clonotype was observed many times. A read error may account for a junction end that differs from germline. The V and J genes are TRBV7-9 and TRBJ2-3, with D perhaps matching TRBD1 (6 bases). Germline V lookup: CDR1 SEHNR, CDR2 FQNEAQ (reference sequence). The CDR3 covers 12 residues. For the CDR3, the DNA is TGTGCCAGCAGTTTAGGGGGAAATACGCAGTATTTT. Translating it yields CASSLGGNTQYF.

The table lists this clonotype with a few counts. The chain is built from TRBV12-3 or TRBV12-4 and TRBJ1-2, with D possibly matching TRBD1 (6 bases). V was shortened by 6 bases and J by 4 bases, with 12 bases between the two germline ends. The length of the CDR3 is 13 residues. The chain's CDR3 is CASSRTAVYGYTF. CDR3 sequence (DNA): TGTGCCAGCAGCCGGACAGCCGTCTATGGCTACACCTTC.

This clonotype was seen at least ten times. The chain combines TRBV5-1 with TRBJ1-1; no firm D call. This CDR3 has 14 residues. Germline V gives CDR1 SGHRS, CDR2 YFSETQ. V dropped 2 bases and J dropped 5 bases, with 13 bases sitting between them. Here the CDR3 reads CASSFDRSSTEAFF. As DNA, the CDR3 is TGCGCCAGCAGCTTCGACCGTAGCTCGACTGAAGCTTTCTTT.

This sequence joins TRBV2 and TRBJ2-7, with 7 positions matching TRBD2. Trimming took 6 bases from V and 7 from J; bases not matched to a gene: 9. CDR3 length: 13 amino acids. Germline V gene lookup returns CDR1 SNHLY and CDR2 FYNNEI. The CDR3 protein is CASSRPGGWEQYF. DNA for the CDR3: TGTGCCAGCAGCCGACCGGGGGGTTGGGAGCAGTACTTC.

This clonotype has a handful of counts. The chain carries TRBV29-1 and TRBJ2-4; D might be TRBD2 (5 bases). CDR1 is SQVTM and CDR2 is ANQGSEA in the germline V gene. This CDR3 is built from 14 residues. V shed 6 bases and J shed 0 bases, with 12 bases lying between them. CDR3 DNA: TGCAGCGTAGGACTCTTTTTAGCCAAAAACATTCAGTACTTC. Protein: CSVGLFLAKNIQYF.

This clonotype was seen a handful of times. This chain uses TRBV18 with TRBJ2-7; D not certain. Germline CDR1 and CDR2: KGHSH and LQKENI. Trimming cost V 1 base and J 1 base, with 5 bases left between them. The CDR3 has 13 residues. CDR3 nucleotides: TGTGCCAGCTCACCACGTAGGTCCTACGAGCAGTACGTC. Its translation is CASSPRRSYEQYV.

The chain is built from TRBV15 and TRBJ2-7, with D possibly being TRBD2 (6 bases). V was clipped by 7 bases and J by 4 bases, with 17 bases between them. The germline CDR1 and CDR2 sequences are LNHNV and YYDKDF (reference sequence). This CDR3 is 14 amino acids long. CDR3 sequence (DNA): TGTGCCACCATGGTTCCTAGCGAGTCATACGAGCAGTACTTC. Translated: CATMVPSESYEQYF. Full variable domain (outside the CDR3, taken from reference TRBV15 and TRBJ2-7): DAMVIQNPRYQVTQFGKPVTLSCSQTLNHNVMYWYQQKSSQAPKLLFHYYDKDFNNEADTPDNFQSRRPNTSFCFLDIRSPGLGDTAMYLCATMVPSESYEQYFGPGTRLTVT.

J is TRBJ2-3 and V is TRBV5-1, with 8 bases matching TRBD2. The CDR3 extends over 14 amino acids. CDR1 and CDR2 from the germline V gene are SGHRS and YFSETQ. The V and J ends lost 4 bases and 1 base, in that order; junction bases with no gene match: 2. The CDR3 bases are TGCGCCAGCAGCCAGACTAGCGGCACAGATACGCAGTATTTT. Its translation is CASSQTSGTDTQYF.